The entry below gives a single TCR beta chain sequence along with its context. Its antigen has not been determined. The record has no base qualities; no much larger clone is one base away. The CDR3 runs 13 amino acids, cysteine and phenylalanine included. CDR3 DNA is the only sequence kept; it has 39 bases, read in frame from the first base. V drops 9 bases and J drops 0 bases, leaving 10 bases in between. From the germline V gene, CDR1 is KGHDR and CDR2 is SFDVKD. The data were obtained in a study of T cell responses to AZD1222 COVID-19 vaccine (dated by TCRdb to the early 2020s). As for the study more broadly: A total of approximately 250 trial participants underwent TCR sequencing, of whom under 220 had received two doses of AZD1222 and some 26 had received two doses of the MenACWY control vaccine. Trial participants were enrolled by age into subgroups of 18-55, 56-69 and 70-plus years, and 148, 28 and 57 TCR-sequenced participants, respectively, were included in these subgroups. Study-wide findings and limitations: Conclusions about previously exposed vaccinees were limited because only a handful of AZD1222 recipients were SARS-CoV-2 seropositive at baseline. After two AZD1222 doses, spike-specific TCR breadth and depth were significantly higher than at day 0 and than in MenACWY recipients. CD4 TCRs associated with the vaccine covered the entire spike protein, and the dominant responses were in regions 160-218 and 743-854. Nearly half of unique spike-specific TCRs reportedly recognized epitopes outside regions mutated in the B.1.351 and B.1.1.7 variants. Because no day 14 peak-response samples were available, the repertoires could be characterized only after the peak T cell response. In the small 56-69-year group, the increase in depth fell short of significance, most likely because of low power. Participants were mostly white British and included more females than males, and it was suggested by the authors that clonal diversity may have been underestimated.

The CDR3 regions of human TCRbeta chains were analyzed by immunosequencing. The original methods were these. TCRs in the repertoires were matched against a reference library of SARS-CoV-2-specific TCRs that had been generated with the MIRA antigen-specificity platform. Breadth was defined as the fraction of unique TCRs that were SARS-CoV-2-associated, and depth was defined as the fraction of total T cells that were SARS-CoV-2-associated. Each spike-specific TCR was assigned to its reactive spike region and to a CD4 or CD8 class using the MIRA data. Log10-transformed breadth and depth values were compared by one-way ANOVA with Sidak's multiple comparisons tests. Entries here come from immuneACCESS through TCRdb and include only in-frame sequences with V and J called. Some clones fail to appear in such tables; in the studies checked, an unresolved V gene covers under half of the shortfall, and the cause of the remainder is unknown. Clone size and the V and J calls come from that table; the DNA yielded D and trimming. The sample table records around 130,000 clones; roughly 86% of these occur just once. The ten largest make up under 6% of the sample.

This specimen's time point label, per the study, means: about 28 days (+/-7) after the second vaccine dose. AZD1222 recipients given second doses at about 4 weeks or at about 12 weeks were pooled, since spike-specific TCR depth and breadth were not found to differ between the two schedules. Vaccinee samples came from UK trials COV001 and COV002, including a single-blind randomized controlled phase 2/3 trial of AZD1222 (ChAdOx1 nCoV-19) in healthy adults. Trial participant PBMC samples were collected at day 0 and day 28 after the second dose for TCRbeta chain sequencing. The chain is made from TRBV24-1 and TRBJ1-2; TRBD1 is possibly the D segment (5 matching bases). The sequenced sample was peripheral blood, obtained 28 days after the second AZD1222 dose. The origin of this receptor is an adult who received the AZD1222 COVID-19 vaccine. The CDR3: CATRRGTNYGYTF. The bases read TGTGCCACCCGGCGGGGGACTAACTATGGCTACACCTTC.